The clone carrying this T cell receptor beta chain is a singleton in its sample. V lost 5 bases and J lost 8, with 24 bases in between. The CDR3 extends over 16 amino acids. Germline-derived CDR1 and CDR2 are SGHTA and FQGNSA. Assay used: immunoSEQ multiplex PCR; TCRdb lists only in-frame clones, some missing. The repertoire includes roughly 48,000 clones, just over 85% of them detected once, and about 1.2% sits in the top ten. This entry is derived from a study of T cell changes during pregnancy in multiple sclerosis. Sequencing used CD4+ T cells from peripheral blood mononuclear cells, obtained in the second trimester of pregnancy. This receptor was taken from a female donor with multiple sclerosis, enrolled in a pregnancy study. The chain combines TRBV7-2 with TRBJ1-2, with a weak D call TRBD1 (5 bases). The CDR3 DNA reads as TGTGCCAGCAGCCCAGAAGGTTCGGGACTTTCGCTCGGCTACACCTTC. It codes for CASSPEGSGLSLGYTF.